Below, 18 T cell receptor beta chains from the same sample are listed, as sequenced in a study of T cell changes during pregnancy in multiple sclerosis. Measured with immunoSEQ multiplex PCR; TCRdb has only the in-frame clones, and not every one. Found here are tens of thousands of clones, around 94% of them singletons; the top ten hold under 3%. Specimen: CD8+ T cells from peripheral blood mononuclear cells, collected after pregnancy. Every receptor here comes from a female donor with multiple sclerosis, enrolled in a pregnancy study.

This clone was seen just once. The chain carries TRBV5-1 and TRBJ1-1; 8 nucleotides match TRBD1. After removal of 3 bases from V and 4 bases from J, the junction contained 2 bases not matched to a gene. The CDR3 length is 13 residues. CDR1 is SGHRS and CDR2 is YFSETQ in the germline V gene. The DNA for the CDR3 is TGCGCCAGCAGCTCACAGGGGGGCACTGAAGCTTTCTTT. Translation: CASSSQGGTEAFF.

This sequence joins TRBV29-1 and TRBJ2-5, with 9 bases that match TRBD2. Trimming removed 5 bases from V and 4 bases from J; junction bases left unmatched: 14. Per the germline V gene, CDR1 is SQVTM and CDR2 is ANQGSEA. This CDR3 contains 16 residues. The CDR3: CSVCPLIAGAAETQYF. The CDR3 nucleotides are TGCAGCGTTTGCCCTCTCATAGCGGGAGCAGCAGAGACCCAGTACTTC. Combining the CDR3 with reference TRBV29-1 and TRBJ2-5 gives the whole variable domain SAVISQKPSRDICQRGTSLTIQCQVDSQVTMMFWYRQQPGQSLTLIATANQGSEATYESGFVIDKFPISRPNLTFSTLTVSNMSPEDSSIYLCSVCPLIAGAAETQYFGPGTRLLVL.

The rearrangement links TRBV4-1 to TRBJ1-2; D remains ambiguous. CDR1 is MGHRA and CDR2 is YSYEKL in the germline V gene. The CDR3 is 15 residues long. Trimming stripped 1 base from V and 8 bases from J, with 17 bases between. CDR3 region: CASSQVSGIEGGYTF. Written as DNA, the CDR3 is TGCGCCAGCAGCCAAGTCTCGGGGATAGAGGGAGGCTACACCTTC.

The CDR3 sequence is CASSEAYLSLEAFF. DNA for the CDR3: TGTGCCAGCAGTGAAGCTTACCTGAGCTTAGAAGCTTTCTTT. The chain has TRBV2 and TRBJ1-1; no definite D call. The V end lost 0 bases, the J end lost 8 bases, and 13 bases lay between the germline ends. This CDR3 is built from 14 residues. Germline loops: CDR1 SNHLY, CDR2 FYNNEI.

Of note for this clone: The sample contains more than one DNA sequence encoding this CDR3. The rearrangement joins TRBV5-6 to TRBJ2-7; D is perhaps TRBD2 (5 bases). The CDR3 spans 12 residues. With 4 bases removed from V and 7 bases from J, the gap between germline ends came to 12 bases. CDR1 SGHDT and CDR2 YYEEEE come from the germline V gene. The CDR3 loop reads CASSLGPGEQYF. DNA for the CDR3: TGTGCCAGCAGCCTAGGGCCGGGGGAGCAGTACTTC.

The gene calls are TRBV16 and TRBJ2-7; 9 bases agree with TRBD2. Germline CDR1 reads KGHSY; CDR2 reads FQNENV. CDR3 length equals 15 residues. V trimming: 4 bases; J trimming: 2 bases; junction bases outside the gene matches: 6. CDR3 sequence (DNA): TGTGCCAGCAGCCCTCATAGCGGGAGCCCCTACGAGCAGTACTTC. It is translated as CASSPHSGSPYEQYF.

V and J are TRBV27 and TRBJ2-7, with 9 bases identical to TRBD1. The V and J ends lost 4 bases and 5 bases, in that order; junction bases with no gene match: 9. The CDR3 loop spans 15 amino acids. Germline V gene data show CDR1 as MNHEY and CDR2 as SMNVEV (reference sequence). This CDR3 is CASSSLRTGDNEQYF. The CDR3 nucleotides read TGTGCCAGCAGTTCGCTACGGACAGGGGACAACGAGCAGTACTTC.

V is TRBV27 and J is TRBJ2-1; TRBD2 might be the D (7 bases). Germline V gene sequence: CDR1 MNHEY, CDR2 SMNVEV (reference sequence). Trimming cost V 2 bases and J 8 bases, with 13 bases left between them. This CDR3 spans 14 amino acids. Here the CDR3 reads CASSLVGGRDEQFF. The CDR3 coding sequence is TGTGCCAGCAGTTTAGTCGGGGGGCGGGATGAGCAGTTCTTC.

The chain carries TRBV9 and TRBJ2-7; TRBD1 agrees at 9 bases. Germline V gene sequence: CDR1 SGDLS, CDR2 YYNGEE. This CDR3 spans 14 amino acids. V lost 0 bases and J lost 5; bases outside the gene matches: 3. The chain's CDR3 is CASSVDGQGNEQYF. The DNA for the CDR3 is TGTGCCAGCAGCGTAGACGGACAGGGGAACGAGCAGTACTTC.

This chain uses TRBV30 with TRBJ1-2, with D maybe TRBD1 (6 bases). The V end was cut by 1 base, the J end by 6 bases, with 12 bases between. The V gene's germline CDR1 is GTSNPN and CDR2 SVGIG (reference sequence). The CDR3 contains 13 residues. The CDR3 DNA sequence: TGTGCCTGGAGTGCGTGGACAGAAGATGGCTACACCTTC. Amino acids: CAWSAWTEDGYTF.

This chain uses TRBV19 with TRBJ2-1; 7 bases are a match to TRBD1. Germline V gene sequence: CDR1 LNHDA, CDR2 SQIVND (reference sequence). With V trimmed by 5 bases and J by 4 bases, 5 bases remained unmatched. The CDR3 covers 14 residues. The chain's CDR3 is CASSLRDSYNEQFF. The CDR3 DNA is TGTGCCAGTAGTTTAAGGGACAGTTACAATGAGCAGTTCTTC.

V is TRBV7-8 and J is TRBJ2-7, with D possibly matching TRBD1 (6 bases). V was pared by 4 bases and J by 5 bases, with 12 bases between. Germline CDR1 SGHVS, CDR2 FQNEAQ. This CDR3 has 13 residues. In nucleotides, the CDR3 is TGTGCCAGCAGCTCACAGGGTTACCACGAGCAGTACTTC. The encoded protein is CASSSQGYHEQYF.

This rearrangement joins TRBV28 to TRBJ2-5; no clear D. The J call may be in error: the DNA end matches TRBJ2-7 better. This CDR3 is 11 amino acids long. Germline V gene lookup returns CDR1 MDHEN and CDR2 SYDVKM. CDR3 in amino acids: CASSSPYEQYF. DNA of the CDR3: TGTGCCAGCAGTTCCCCCTACGAGCAGTACTTC.

The V gene is TRBV9, the J gene TRBJ1-2, with D uncertain. The CDR3 covers 14 residues. The V end lost 3 bases, the J end lost 2 bases, and 11 bases lay between the germline ends. Germline V gives CDR1 SGDLS, CDR2 YYNGEE. In DNA, the CDR3 is TGTGCCAGCAGCGCCGGGTCTTCAAACTATGGCTACACCTTC. Translating it yields CASSAGSSNYGYTF.

The chain carries TRBV5-1 and TRBJ1-2; D is unresolved. Deletions cut 0 bases from V and 0 bases from J, with 6 bases between. Germline values: CDR1 SGHRS, CDR2 YFSETQ. This CDR3 spans 14 amino acids. Here the CDR3 DNA reads TGCGCCAGCAGCTTGGACAGTCCTAACTATGGCTACACCTTC. Encoded protein: CASSLDSPNYGYTF.

The gene calls are TRBV9 and TRBJ2-1, with 8 bases that match TRBD2. With 0 bases clipped from V and 4 bases from J, the junction kept 3 bases outside the gene matches. The CDR3 extends over 15 amino acids. Germline CDR1 is SGDLS and CDR2 is YYNGEE. Here the CDR3 DNA reads TGTGCCAGCAGCGTAGCTCTAGCGGGTTACAATGAGCAGTTCTTC. Translated: CASSVALAGYNEQFF.

The genes are TRBV4-1 and TRBJ2-1; possibly TRBD2 for D (5 bases). Trimming cost V 1 base and J 10 bases, with 14 bases left between them. Germline lookup yields CDR1 MGHRA and CDR2 YSYEKL. The CDR3 is 14 amino acids. This CDR3 is CASSQVGSVTEQFF. In DNA, the CDR3 is TGCGCCAGCAGCCAAGTTGGTAGCGTCACGGAGCAGTTCTTC.

V gene TRBV7-6 combines with J gene TRBJ2-5; the D gene is possibly TRBD2 (7 bases). The V gene's germline CDR1 is SGHVS and CDR2 FNYEAQ. This CDR3 comprises 14 residues. Trimming removed 0 bases from V and 5 bases from J, with 10 bases in between. CDR3: CASSLAGGAETQYF. DNA of the CDR3: TGTGCCAGCAGCTTAGCGGGGGGGGCCGAGACCCAGTACTTC.